This T cell receptor beta chain was recovered during a study of metastatic and nonmetastatic thyroid tumors. Across the study: Peripheral blood and tumor or nodule samples from malignant and benign thyroid patients were compared. Regarding the study as a whole: Malignant thyroid tumors reportedly had TCR beta diversity that was significantly higher than in benign nodules, in blood and tumor.

Until they underwent thyroid surgery, no patient had received any treatment. From the PCR reads, TCRdb re-called clones with MiXCR. The table records approximately 21,000 clones, roughly 22% of them present only once. This clone was recorded many times. Its antigen is unidentified. Sequencing input: adjacent normal tissue. This receptor was obtained from a female donor with papillary thyroid cancer or a benign thyroid nodule (not recorded which). Some clones in this sample may be carry-over from other donors' samples.

Written as DNA, the CDR3 is TGTGCCAGCAGCTACAGGGGGAATAATCAGCCCCAGCATTTT. It codes for CASSYRGNNQPQHF. The rearrangement links TRBV7-8 to TRBJ1-5, with TRBD1 matching over 8 bases. The J segment lost 4 bases and the V segment lost 4 bases, leaving 3 bases of the junction unmatched. CDR1 is SGHVS, CDR2 FQNEAQ, per germline. The CDR3 sequence is 14 residues long.